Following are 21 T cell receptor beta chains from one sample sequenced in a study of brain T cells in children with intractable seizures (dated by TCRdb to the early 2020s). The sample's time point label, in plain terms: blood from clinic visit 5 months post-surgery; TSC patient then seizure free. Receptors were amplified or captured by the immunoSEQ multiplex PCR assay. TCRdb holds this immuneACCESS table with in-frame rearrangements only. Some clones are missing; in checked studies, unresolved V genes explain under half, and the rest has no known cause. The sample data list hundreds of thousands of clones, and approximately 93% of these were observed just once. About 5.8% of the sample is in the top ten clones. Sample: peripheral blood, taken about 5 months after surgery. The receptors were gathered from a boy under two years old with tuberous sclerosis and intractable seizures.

CDR3 nucleotide sequence: TGTGCCAGCTCACGGGGAGGTTGGGAAAAACTGTTTTTT. Protein sequence: CASSRGGWEKLFF. The chain carries TRBV18 and TRBJ1-4, with D hard to call. The germline gives CDR1 KGHSH, CDR2 LQKENI. This CDR3 is built from 13 residues. Between the trimmed V and J ends, which lost 4 bases and 8 bases, there was a span of 11 bases.

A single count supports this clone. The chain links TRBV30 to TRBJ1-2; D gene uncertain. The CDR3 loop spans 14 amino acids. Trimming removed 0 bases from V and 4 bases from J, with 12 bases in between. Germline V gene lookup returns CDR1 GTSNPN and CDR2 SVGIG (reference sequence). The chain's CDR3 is CAWSVGGPAYGYTF. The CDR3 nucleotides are TGTGCCTGGAGTGTAGGCGGGCCCGCCTATGGCTACACCTTC.

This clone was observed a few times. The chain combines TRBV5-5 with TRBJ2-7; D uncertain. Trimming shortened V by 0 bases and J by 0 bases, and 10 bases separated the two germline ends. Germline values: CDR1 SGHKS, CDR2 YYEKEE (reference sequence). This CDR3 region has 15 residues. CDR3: CASSLEIYSSYEQYF. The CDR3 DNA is TGTGCCAGCAGCTTGGAAATTTACAGCTCCTACGAGCAGTACTTC.

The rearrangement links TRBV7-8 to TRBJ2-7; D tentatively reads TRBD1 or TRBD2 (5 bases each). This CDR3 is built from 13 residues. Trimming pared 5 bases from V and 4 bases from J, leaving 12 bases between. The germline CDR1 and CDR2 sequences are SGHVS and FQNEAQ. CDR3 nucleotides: TGTGCCAGCAGCAGGGACCCAGGTTACGAGCAGTACTTC. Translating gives CASSRDPGYEQYF.

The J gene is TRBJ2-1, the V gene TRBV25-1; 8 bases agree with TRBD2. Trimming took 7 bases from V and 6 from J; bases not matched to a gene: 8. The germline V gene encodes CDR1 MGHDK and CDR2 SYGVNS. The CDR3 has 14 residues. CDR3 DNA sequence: TGTGCCAGCACCGACAGCGGGAGTTTCAATGAGCAGTTCTTC. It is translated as CASTDSGSFNEQFF.

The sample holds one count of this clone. The CDR3, as DNA: TGTGCCAGCAGGCAACAGGGACCTGGGGCCAACGTCCTGACTTTC. Translating it yields CASRQQGPGANVLTF. The rearrangement uses TRBV27 and TRBJ2-6, with D perhaps matching TRBD1 (6 bases). Germline loops: CDR1 MNHEY, CDR2 SMNVEV (reference sequence). V shed 6 bases and J shed 2 bases, with 11 bases lying between them. This CDR3 is built from 15 residues.

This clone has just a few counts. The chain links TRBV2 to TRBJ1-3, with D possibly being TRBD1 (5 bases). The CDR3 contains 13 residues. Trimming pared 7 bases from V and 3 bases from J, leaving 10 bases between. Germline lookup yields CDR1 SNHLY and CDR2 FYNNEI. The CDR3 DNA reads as TGTGCCAGCACTCGACAGAGTGGAAACACCATATATTTT. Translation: CASTRQSGNTIYF. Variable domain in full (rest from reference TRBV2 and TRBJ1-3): EPEVTQTPSHQVTQMGQEVILRCVPISNHLYFYWYRQILGQKVEFLVSFYNNEISEKSEIFDDQFSVERPDGSNFTLKIRSTKLEDSAMYFCASTRQSGNTIYFGEGSWLTVV.

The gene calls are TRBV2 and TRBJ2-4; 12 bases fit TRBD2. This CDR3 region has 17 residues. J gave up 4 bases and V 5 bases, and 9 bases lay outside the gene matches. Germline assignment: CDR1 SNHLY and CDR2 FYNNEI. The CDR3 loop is CASSLPGTSGRKNIQYF. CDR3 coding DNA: TGTGCCAGCAGTTTACCCGGGACTAGCGGGCGAAAAAACATTCAGTACTTC.

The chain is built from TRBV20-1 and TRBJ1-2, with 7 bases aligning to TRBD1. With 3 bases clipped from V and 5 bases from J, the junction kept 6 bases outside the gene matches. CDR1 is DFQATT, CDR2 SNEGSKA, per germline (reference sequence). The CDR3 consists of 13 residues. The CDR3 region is CSASLRTGYGYTF. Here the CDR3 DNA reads TGCAGTGCTAGTTTACGGACAGGTTATGGCTACACCTTC.

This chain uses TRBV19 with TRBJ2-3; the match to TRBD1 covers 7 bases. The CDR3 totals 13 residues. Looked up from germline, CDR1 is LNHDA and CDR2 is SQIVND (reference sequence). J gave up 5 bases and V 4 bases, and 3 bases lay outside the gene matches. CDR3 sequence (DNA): TGTGCCAGTAGTAGCGGACAGGAAGATACGCAGTATTTT. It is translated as CASSSGQEDTQYF.

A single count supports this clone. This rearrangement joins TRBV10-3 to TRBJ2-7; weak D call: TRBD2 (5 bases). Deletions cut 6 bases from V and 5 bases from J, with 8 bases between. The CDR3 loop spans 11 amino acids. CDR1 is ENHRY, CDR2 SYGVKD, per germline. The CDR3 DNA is TGTGCCATCAGGTCCGGGGACGAGCAGTACTTC. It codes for CAIRSGDEQYF.

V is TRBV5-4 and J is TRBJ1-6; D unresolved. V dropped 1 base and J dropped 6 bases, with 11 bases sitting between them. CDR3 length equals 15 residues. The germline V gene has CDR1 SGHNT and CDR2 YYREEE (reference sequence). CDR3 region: CASSLRTAPNSPLHF. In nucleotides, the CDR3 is TGTGCCAGCAGCTTGAGAACCGCCCCTAATTCACCCCTCCACTTT.

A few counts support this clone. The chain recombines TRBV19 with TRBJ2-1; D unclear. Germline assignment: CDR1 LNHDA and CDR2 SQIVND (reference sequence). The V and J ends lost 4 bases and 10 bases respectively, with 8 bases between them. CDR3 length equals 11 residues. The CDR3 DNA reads TGTGCCAGTAGTAATGTCAGAGAGCAGTTCTTC. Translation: CASSNVREQFF.

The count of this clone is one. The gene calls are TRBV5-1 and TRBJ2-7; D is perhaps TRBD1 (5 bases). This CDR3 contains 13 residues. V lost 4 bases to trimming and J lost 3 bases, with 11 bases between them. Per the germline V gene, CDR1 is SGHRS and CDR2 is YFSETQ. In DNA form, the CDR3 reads TGCGCCAGCAGCGCCGACAGAAACTACGAGCAGTACTTC. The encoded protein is CASSADRNYEQYF.

DNA of the CDR3: TGTGCCAGTAGTATCGAAGGGACCTACTATGGCTACACCTTC. It is translated as CASSIEGTYYGYTF. V gene TRBV19 combines with J gene TRBJ1-2; a possible D gene is TRBD1 (5 bases). Deletions cut 3 bases from V and 3 bases from J, with 11 bases between. Germline assignment: CDR1 LNHDA and CDR2 SQIVND (reference sequence). The CDR3 loop spans 14 amino acids.

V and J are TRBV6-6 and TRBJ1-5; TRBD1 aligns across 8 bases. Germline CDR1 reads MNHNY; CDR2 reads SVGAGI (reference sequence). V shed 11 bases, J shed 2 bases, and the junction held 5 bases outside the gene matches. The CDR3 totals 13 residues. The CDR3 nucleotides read TGTGCCTGTCAGACAGGGGGCAATCAGCCCCAGCATTTT. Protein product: CACQTGGNQPQHF.

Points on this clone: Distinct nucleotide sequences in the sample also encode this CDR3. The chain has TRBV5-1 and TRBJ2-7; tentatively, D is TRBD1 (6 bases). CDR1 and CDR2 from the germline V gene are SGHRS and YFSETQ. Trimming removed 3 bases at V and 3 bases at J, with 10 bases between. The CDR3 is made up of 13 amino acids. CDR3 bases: TGCGCCAGCAGCTCGGACAGAGTCTACGAGCAGTACTTC. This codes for CASSSDRVYEQYF.

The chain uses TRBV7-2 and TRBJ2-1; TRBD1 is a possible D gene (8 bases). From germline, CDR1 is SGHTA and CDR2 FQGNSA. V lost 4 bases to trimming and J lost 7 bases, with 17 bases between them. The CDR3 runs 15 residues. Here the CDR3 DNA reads TGTGCCAGCAGCTATGGACAGGGAGGGTGGAATGAGCAGTTCTTC. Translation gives CASSYGQGGWNEQFF.

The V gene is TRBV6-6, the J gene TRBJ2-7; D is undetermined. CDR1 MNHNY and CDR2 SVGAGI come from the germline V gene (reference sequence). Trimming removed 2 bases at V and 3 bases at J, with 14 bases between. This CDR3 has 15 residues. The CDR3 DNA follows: TGTGCCAGCAGTTACAGACCACAGAGAAACTACGAGCAGTACTTC. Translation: CASSYRPQRNYEQYF.

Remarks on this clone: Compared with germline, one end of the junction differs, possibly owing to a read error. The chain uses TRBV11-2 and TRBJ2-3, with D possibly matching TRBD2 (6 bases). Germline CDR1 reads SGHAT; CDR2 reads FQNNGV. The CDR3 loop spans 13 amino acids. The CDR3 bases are TGTGCCGGCAGAGGGACTAGCACAGATACGCAGTATTTT. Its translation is CAGRGTSTDTQYF.

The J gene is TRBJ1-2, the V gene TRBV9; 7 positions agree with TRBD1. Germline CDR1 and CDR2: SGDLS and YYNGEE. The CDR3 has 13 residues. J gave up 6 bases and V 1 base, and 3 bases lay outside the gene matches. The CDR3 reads CASSVRQGDGYTF. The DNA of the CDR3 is TGTGCCAGCAGCGTAAGGCAGGGGGATGGCTACACCTTC.